Presented here are 10 T cell receptor beta chains from one specimen sequenced in a study of CD8 T cells in ankylosing spondylitis (dated by TCRdb to the late 2010s). Library preparation was by 5' RACE. Sequenced on an Illumina HiSeq 2500. TCRdb took the public reads, trimmed them with fastp at Q25, ran MiXCR for clone calling and kept in-frame beta chains. Entries that share a CDR3 protein sequence are merged under the most common genes and DNA. The sample table lists about 140,000 distinct CDR3 sequences, approximately 10% of them with a count of one. Of the sample, 4.1% is held by the ten largest clones. The material sequenced was blood, either unsorted or a sorted T cell fraction (not recorded which). The receptors originated from a female donor with ankylosing spondylitis or in good health (not recorded which).

This clonotype was observed a handful of times. The V and J genes are TRBV24-1 and TRBJ1-2; D remains unclear. V was shortened by 6 bases and J by 2 bases, with 9 bases between the two germline ends. CDR1 is KGHDR and CDR2 is SFDVKD in the germline V gene. The CDR3 loop spans 13 amino acids. The CDR3 protein is CATSLTANYGYTF. The CDR3 DNA reads TGTGCCACCAGTTTAACAGCGAACTATGGCTACACCTTC.

V usage is TRBV6-1 and J usage is TRBJ2-6; D gene uncertain. The CDR3 spans 16 residues. V was clipped by 6 bases and J by 0 bases, with 12 bases between them. Germline values: CDR1 MNHNS, CDR2 SASEGT. CDR3 sequence: CASRTTGRSGANVLTF. Written as DNA, the CDR3 is TGTGCCAGCAGAACCACGGGCCGCTCTGGGGCCAACGTCCTGACTTTC.

This clonotype was recorded many times. The rearrangement joins TRBV7-2 to TRBJ2-7; D remains ambiguous. Trimming left V 3 bases short and J 0 bases short, with 12 bases between. Germline V lookup: CDR1 SGHTA, CDR2 FQGNSA. This CDR3 contains 15 residues. This CDR3 reads CASSFTGPSSYEQYF. For the CDR3, the DNA is TGTGCCAGCAGCTTTACCGGCCCCAGCTCCTACGAGCAGTACTTC.

This clonotype has at least ten counts. The V gene is TRBV7-7, the J gene TRBJ2-3; the match to TRBD2 covers 12 bases. The CDR3 spans 15 residues. CDR1 and CDR2 from the germline V gene are SSHAT and FNYEAQ (reference sequence). The J segment lost 10 bases and the V segment lost 5 bases, leaving 10 bases of the junction unmatched. The CDR3 region has the DNA TGTGCCAGCAGCCTGGGGCTAGCGGGAGGGTTTCCGCAGTATTTT. The encoded protein is CASSLGLAGGFPQYF.

This clonotype was detected many times. This chain links TRBV18 with TRBJ1-4; D ambiguous. In germline, CDR1 is KGHSH, CDR2 LQKENI. V lost 6 bases, J lost 11 bases, and 19 bases lay in between. The CDR3 loop spans 14 amino acids. Here the CDR3 reads CASSIDGSNGKLFF. The CDR3 nucleotides are TGTGCCAGCTCTATCGACGGGAGTAACGGGAAACTGTTTTTT.

This clonotype was detected ten times or more. J is TRBJ1-6 and V is TRBV5-1; D gene uncertain. Trimming shortened V by 0 bases and J by 6 bases, and 10 bases separated the two germline ends. Germline V gene data show CDR1 as SGHRS and CDR2 as YFSETQ. This CDR3 is 15 amino acids long. The CDR3 loop is CASSLEGEFNSPLHF. CDR3 bases: TGCGCCAGCAGCTTGGAGGGAGAATTTAATTCACCCCTCCACTTT.

This clonotype was seen only a few times. The chain has TRBV24-1 and TRBJ2-1; the match to TRBD2 covers 13 bases. This CDR3 has 19 residues. J was trimmed by 1 base and V by 6 bases; bases with no gene match: 11. Germline CDR1 reads KGHDR; CDR2 reads SFDVKD. The CDR3 DNA is TGTGCCACCAGTCTCGCCGGGACTAGCGGGATCGGTTCCTACAATGAGCAGTTCTTC. Translated: CATSLAGTSGIGSYNEQFF.

This clonotype was detected many times. The rearrangement joins TRBV7-9 to TRBJ2-2, with D tentatively TRBD2 (5 bases). CDR3 size: 14 residues. V lost 4 bases and J lost 4, with 10 bases in between. Germline assignment: CDR1 SEHNR and CDR2 FQNEAQ (reference sequence). The CDR3 sequence is CASSSGVATGELFF. The CDR3 DNA sequence: TGTGCCAGCAGCTCCGGGGTCGCCACCGGGGAGCTGTTTTTT.

This clonotype was seen at least ten times. This sequence joins TRBV20-1 and TRBJ1-2, with 7 bases lining up with TRBD1. The V segment lost 6 bases and the J segment 6 bases; nucleotides outside the gene matches: 7. CDR1 and CDR2 (germline): DFQATT, SNEGSKA (reference sequence). The CDR3 consists of 12 residues. The CDR3 here is CSAPGQNNGYTF. Written as DNA, the CDR3 is TGCAGTGCCCCGGGACAGAATAATGGCTACACCTTC.

This clonotype was recorded only once. The chain links TRBV7-6 to TRBJ1-3, with a possible D match to TRBD1 (5 bases). Trimming shortened V by 1 base and J by 3 bases, and 10 bases separated the two germline ends. Germline CDR1 SGHVS, CDR2 FNYEAQ. The CDR3 sequence is 15 residues long. The DNA for the CDR3 is TGTGCCAGCAGCTTAGACTGGGACTGTGGAAACACCATATATTTT. This encodes CASSLDWDCGNTIYF.